This T cell receptor (beta chain) was captured by sequencing in a study of cytotoxic CD8 clonotypes in ibrutinib-treated CLL. Study-level points and caveats: Timing of sampling differed between sustained-remission and progressing patients. Public clonotypes occurred uncommonly; on treatment, they contracted or remained stable.

Assay: immunoSEQ multiplex PCR; the TCRdb copy retains only in-frame clones and omits some. The sample records approximately 74,000 clones, 80% being singletons. Worth noting for this clone: Antigen unknown.

The starting material was PBMCs, obtained at disease progression, from a patient treated with ibrutinib. The TCR originated in a human donor with chronic lymphocytic leukemia.

CDR3 protein: CAIRGRGMFNEQYF. In nucleotides, the CDR3 is TGTGCCATCAGGGGACGGGGAATGTTCAACGAGCAGTACTTC. J is TRBJ2-7 and V is TRBV10-3, with D tentatively TRBD1 or TRBD2 (5 bases each). Between the trimmed V and J ends, which lost 6 bases and 5 bases, there was a span of 17 bases. From germline, CDR1 is ENHRY and CDR2 SYGVKD. CDR3 length: 14 amino acids.